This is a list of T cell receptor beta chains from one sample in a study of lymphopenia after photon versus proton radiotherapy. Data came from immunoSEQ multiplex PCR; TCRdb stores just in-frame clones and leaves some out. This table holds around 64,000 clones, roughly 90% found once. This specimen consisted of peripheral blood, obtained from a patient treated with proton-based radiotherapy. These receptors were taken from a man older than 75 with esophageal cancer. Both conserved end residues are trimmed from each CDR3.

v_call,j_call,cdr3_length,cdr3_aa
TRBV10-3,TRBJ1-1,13,ATSGTGVGVAEAF
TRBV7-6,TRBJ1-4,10,ASSLFGEKLF
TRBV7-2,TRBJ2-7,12,ASSLRGQGVEQY
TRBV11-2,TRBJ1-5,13,ASTPGTGTNQPQH
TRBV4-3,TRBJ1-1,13,ASSQVTGDGTEAF
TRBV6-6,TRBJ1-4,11,ASSADPDEKLF
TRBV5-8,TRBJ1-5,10,ASSFGNQPQH
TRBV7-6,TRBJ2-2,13,ASSSLGTGSGELF
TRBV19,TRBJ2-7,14,ASSPRTGERVYEQY
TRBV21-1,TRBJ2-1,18,ASSKALGTSGRHRYNEQF
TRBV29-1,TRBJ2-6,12,SVRSSSGANVLT
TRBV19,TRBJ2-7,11,ASSMGRVHEQY
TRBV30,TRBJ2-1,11,AWSMGRGNEQF
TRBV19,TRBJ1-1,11,ASSTDGNTEAF
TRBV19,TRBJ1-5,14,ASSRSLTRGGQPQH
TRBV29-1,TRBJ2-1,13,SVLTGTSGNNEQF
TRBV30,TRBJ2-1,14,AWGGTSGFPGDEQF
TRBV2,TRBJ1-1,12,ASSEGRVNTEAF
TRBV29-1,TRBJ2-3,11,SAADRGGDTQY
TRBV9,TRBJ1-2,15,ASSVTPMASRGYGYT
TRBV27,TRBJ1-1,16,ASSIQLPPGQMNTEAF
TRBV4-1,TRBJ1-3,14,ASSHRQGAHGNTIY
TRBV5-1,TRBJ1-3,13,ASSLRTGTGNTIY
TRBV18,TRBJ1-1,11,ASSPQGYTEAF
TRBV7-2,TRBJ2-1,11,ASTTSGRYEQF
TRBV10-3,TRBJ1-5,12,AISEFLQDQPQH
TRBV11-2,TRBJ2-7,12,ASSFRTGVGEQY
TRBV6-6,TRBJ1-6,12,ASSGQAGNSPLH
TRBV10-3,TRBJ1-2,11,AITRQGAGGYT
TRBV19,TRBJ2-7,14,ASSTQGKGMGYEQY
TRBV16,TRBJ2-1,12,ASSQSGGYNEQF
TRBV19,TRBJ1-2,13,ASTNSGQGAYGYT
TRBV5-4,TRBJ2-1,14,ASSPSVAGGYNEQF
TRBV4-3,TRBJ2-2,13,ASSQDLSFSGELF
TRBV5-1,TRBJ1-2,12,ASSPGGGFGGYT
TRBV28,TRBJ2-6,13,ATLTGISGANVLT
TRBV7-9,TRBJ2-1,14,ASSPLGGSGSREQF
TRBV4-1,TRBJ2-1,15,ASSHVTSGRAKGEQF
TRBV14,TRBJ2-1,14,ASSQSRAAFHNEQF
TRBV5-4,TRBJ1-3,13,ASSLGTGTGNTIY
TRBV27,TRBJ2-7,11,ASSLSSGTDRI
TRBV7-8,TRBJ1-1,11,ASSLRDRAYAF
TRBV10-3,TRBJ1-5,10,ASEGGDQPQH
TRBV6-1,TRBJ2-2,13,ASSKLAGRTGELF
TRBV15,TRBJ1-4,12,ATSRDVGGEKLF
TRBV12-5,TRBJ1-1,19,ASGLPRVEAVRWVKDTEAF
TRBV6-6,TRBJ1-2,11,ASSPGRDYGYT
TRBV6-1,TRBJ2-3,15,AISGDYWASGRNTQY
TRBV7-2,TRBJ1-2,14,ASSLAGGTSNYGYT
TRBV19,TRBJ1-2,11,ASRHRGGYGYT
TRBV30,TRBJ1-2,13,AWSVTPSSPFGYT
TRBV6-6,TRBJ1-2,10,ASSYEGHGYT
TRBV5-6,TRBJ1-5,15,ASSPVGGANSNQPQH
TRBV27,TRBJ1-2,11,ASSLAGNYGYT
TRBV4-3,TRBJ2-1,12,ASSRGQGDNEQF